The 20 T cell receptor beta chains below were found in one sample sequenced in a study of cytotoxic CD8 clonotypes in ibrutinib-treated CLL. Some clones are missing from TCRdb's copy, which holds only in-frame ones; the method was immunoSEQ multiplex PCR. The sample holds some 61,000 clones, 68% seen once. This specimen was PBMCs, taken after 12 months of ibrutinib treatment. The receptors come from a human donor with chronic lymphocytic leukemia.

This clone was recorded a few times. This sequence joins TRBV6-1 and TRBJ2-7; tentative D call: TRBD1 (6 bases). This CDR3 region has 14 residues. Germline V gene lookup returns CDR1 MNHNS and CDR2 SASEGT. With 1 base removed from V and 6 bases from J, the gap between germline ends came to 13 bases. Here the CDR3 DNA reads TGTGCCAGCAGTGAAGTTCAGGGGTGGGGCGAGCAGTACTTC. It translates to CASSEVQGWGEQYF.

This chain joins TRBV29-1 and TRBJ2-7, with D tentatively TRBD1 (6 bases). Trimming left V 5 bases short and J 4 bases short, with 12 bases between. Germline CDR1 reads SQVTM; CDR2 reads ANQGSEA. The CDR3 length is 12 residues. The CDR3 loop is CSVWDKQYEQYF. Written as DNA, the CDR3 is TGCAGCGTTTGGGACAAACAATACGAGCAGTACTTC.

The chain joins TRBV7-3 to TRBJ1-1, with D possibly being TRBD1 (6 bases). CDR1 is SGHTA, CDR2 FQGTGA, per germline. V lost 2 bases, J lost 1 base, and 8 bases lay in between. CDR3 length equals 14 residues. For the CDR3, the DNA is TGTGCCAGCAGCTTAGAGACAGGGAACACTGAAGCTTTCTTT. This codes for CASSLETGNTEAFF. The full variable domain, its missing parts supplied by reference TRBV7-3 and TRBJ1-1, is GAGVSQTPSNKVTEKGKYVELRCDPISGHTALYWYRQSLGQGPEFLIYFQGTGAADDSGLPNDRFFAVRPEGSVSTLKIQRTERGDSAVYLCASSLETGNTEAFFGQGTRLTVV.

The chain is built from TRBV18 and TRBJ2-7, with 9 bases that match TRBD1. Germline V gives CDR1 KGHSH, CDR2 LQKENI. With V trimmed by 4 bases and J by 5 bases, 12 bases remained unmatched. This CDR3 is built from 16 residues. CDR3 in amino acids: CASSLSPGTGLHEQYF. In DNA, the CDR3 is TGTGCCAGCTCACTTTCCCCCGGGACAGGGCTCCACGAGCAGTACTTC.

This chain links TRBV7-9 with TRBJ2-1; TRBD2 is a possible D gene (7 bases). Between the trimmed V and J ends, which lost 1 base and 6 bases, there was a span of 10 bases. CDR3 length: 14 amino acids. The germline V gene has CDR1 SEHNR and CDR2 FQNEAQ (reference sequence). The chain's CDR3 is CASSLVGGGNEQFF. The CDR3 bases are TGTGCCAGCAGCTTAGTGGGAGGGGGCAATGAGCAGTTCTTC.

The rearrangement joins TRBV18 to TRBJ1-4, with a possible D match to TRBD1 (5 bases). The CDR3 spans 14 residues. CDR1 and CDR2 (germline): KGHSH, LQKENI. V lost 4 bases to trimming and J lost 8 bases, with 14 bases between them. The CDR3 DNA follows: TGTGCCAGCTCACAGACTTCAGAGGGGGAAAAACTGTTTTTT. This gives the protein CASSQTSEGEKLFF.

J is TRBJ2-1 and V is TRBV7-6; the match to TRBD1 covers 10 bases. Germline V gene data show CDR1 as SGHVS and CDR2 as FNYEAQ. Losses at the gene ends were 6 bases for V and 4 bases for J; bases not matched to a gene: 3. The CDR3 loop spans 14 amino acids. CDR3 nucleotide sequence: TGTGCCAGCAGGCCGGGACAGGGGTACAATGAGCAGTTCTTC. Translated, it gives CASRPGQGYNEQFF.

The chain has TRBV10-3 and TRBJ2-3; D might be TRBD1 (5 bases). This CDR3 region has 14 residues. Germline CDR1 and CDR2: ENHRY and SYGVKD. V lost 6 bases, J lost 1 base, and 11 bases lay in between. The CDR3: CAIRGSRGTDTQYF. CDR3 nucleotide sequence: TGTGCCATCAGAGGAAGCAGGGGCACAGATACGCAGTATTTT.

CDR3 residues: CASSLAYSQGNYEQYF. CDR3 DNA sequence: TGTGCCAGCAGTTTAGCTTATTCACAGGGGAACTACGAGCAGTACTTC. J is TRBJ2-7 and V is TRBV27; TRBD1 matches 7 bases. CDR1 and CDR2 from the germline V gene are MNHEY and SMNVEV (reference sequence). The junction had 10 bases not matched to a gene; V was cut back by 2 bases and J by 3 bases. The CDR3 covers 16 residues.

The rearrangement uses TRBV9 and TRBJ1-1; no firm D call. The ends were cut back, 4 bases at V and 1 base at J, with 5 bases in the middle. The germline V gene has CDR1 SGDLS and CDR2 YYNGEE. The CDR3 covers 12 residues. The CDR3, as DNA: TGTGCCAGCAGCCTCCAGAACACTGAAGCTTTCTTT. This translates into CASSLQNTEAFF.

The J gene is TRBJ2-5, the V gene TRBV5-8; D is unclear. The CDR3 is 11 residues long. Germline V gene data show CDR1 as SGHTS and CDR2 as YDEGEE. V dropped 1 base and J dropped 5 bases, with 3 bases sitting between them. CDR3 in DNA: TGTGCCAGCAGCTTGTACGAGACCCAGTACTTC. This translates into CASSLYETQYF.

This clone was seen only a few times. The rearrangement uses TRBV6-5 and TRBJ1-1; D not resolved. Trimming shortened V by 5 bases and J by 9 bases, and 16 bases separated the two germline ends. The germline gives CDR1 MNHEY, CDR2 SVGAGI. The CDR3 runs 13 residues. CDR3 loop: CASSPGSVRKAFF. CDR3 sequence (DNA): TGTGCCAGCAGTCCCGGGTCTGTCCGTAAAGCTTTCTTT.

The chain carries TRBV28 and TRBJ1-6, with TRBD1 matching over 8 bases. Germline V gene lookup returns CDR1 MDHEN and CDR2 SYDVKM. The J segment lost 6 bases and the V segment lost 6 bases, leaving 7 bases of the junction unmatched. CDR3 length: 15 amino acids. CDR3 bases: TGTGCCAGCAGACAGACAGGGGACTCTAATTCACCCCTCCACTTT. This codes for CASRQTGDSNSPLHF.

This chain connects TRBV5-6 to TRBJ2-4; D call uncertain. CDR1 is SGHDT, CDR2 YYEEEE, per germline. The CDR3 has 12 residues. The V and J ends lost 0 bases and 6 bases respectively, with 4 bases between them. CDR3 sequence: CASSLGRNIQYF. The CDR3 DNA is TGTGCCAGCAGCTTGGGGAGAAACATTCAGTACTTC.

The gene calls are TRBV9 and TRBJ1-1; possible D gene TRBD1, 6 bases. Trimming left V 1 base short and J 5 bases short, with 9 bases between. This CDR3 is 13 amino acids long. The germline V gene has CDR1 SGDLS and CDR2 YYNGEE. In nucleotides, the CDR3 is TGTGCCAGCAGCGTACAGGGGAATACTGAAGCTTTCTTT. Translation: CASSVQGNTEAFF.

The gene calls are TRBV2 and TRBJ1-5, with D possibly TRBD1 on 5 matching bases. Germline-derived CDR1 and CDR2 are SNHLY and FYNNEI. V lost 7 bases and J 4 bases, leaving 11 bases between the germline ends. CDR3 length: 13 residues. The CDR3 region is CASNVRTNQPQHF. The CDR3 DNA follows: TGTGCCAGCAACGTCAGGACAAATCAGCCCCAGCATTTT. The full variable domain, its missing parts supplied by reference TRBV2 and TRBJ1-5, is EPEVTQTPSHQVTQMGQEVILRCVPISNHLYFYWYRQILGQKVEFLVSFYNNEISEKSEIFDDQFSVERPDGSNFTLKIRSTKLEDSAMYFCASNVRTNQPQHFGDGTRLSIL.

This clone has only a few counts. V gene TRBV7-6 combines with J gene TRBJ1-2; tentatively, D is TRBD1 (6 bases). Trimming removed 5 bases from V and 4 bases from J, with 14 bases in between. Germline V gene sequence: CDR1 SGHVS, CDR2 FNYEAQ. This CDR3 region has 14 residues. CDR3 in amino acids: CASSPAGGPYGYTF. DNA of the CDR3: TGTGCCAGCAGCCCAGCGGGGGGCCCCTATGGCTACACCTTC.

This clone occurred a few times. V is TRBV28 and J is TRBJ2-7; D assignment may be TRBD1 or TRBD2 (7 bases each). The V gene's germline CDR1 is MDHEN and CDR2 SYDVKM. The V end was cut by 8 bases, the J end by 1 base, with 15 bases between. This CDR3 comprises 14 residues. Here the CDR3 reads CASCAGDRSYEQYF. The CDR3 coding sequence is TGTGCCAGCTGTGCGGGGGACAGATCCTACGAGCAGTACTTC.

This clone was counted between two and nine times. The chain carries TRBV9 and TRBJ2-1; TRBD2 matches 9 bases. Germline CDR1 and CDR2: SGDLS and YYNGEE. With V trimmed by 4 bases and J by 6 bases, 11 bases remained unmatched. The CDR3 is made up of 16 amino acids. CDR3 protein: CASSPRAGGHFNEQFF. The CDR3, as DNA: TGTGCCAGCAGCCCCCGAGCGGGGGGCCATTTCAATGAGCAGTTCTTC. Based on the CDR3 plus reference TRBV9 and TRBJ2-1, the full variable domain is DSGVTQTPKHLITATGQRVTLRCSPRSGDLSVYWYQQSLDQGLQFLIQYYNGEERAKGNILERFSAQQFPDLHSELNLSSLELGDSALYFCASSPRAGGHFNEQFFGPGTRLTVL.

The genes are TRBV5-6 and TRBJ2-7; D unresolved. There are 12 residues in the CDR3. Germline V CDR1 and CDR2: SGHDT, YYEEEE. V was trimmed by 3 bases and J by 4 bases, leaving 8 bases between them. The CDR3 loop reads CASSSISYEQYF. CDR3 sequence (DNA): TGTGCCAGCAGCTCAATTTCGTACGAGCAGTACTTC.